The 18 T cell receptor beta chains listed next were all sequenced from one sample in a study of sequential checkpoint blockade in melanoma (dated by TCRdb to the late 2010s). Library generation was performed with the immunoSEQ multiplex PCR assay. TCRdb obtained this table from immuneACCESS and retained in-frame rearrangements with V and J assigned. These tables miss some clones; where compared with another copy, unresolved V genes account for less than half of the shortfall, and the remainder is unexplained. This sample is represented by roughly 10,000 clones; roughly 52% of them were singletons. The ten biggest clones cover roughly 16% of the sample. What this sample's treatment or condition label stands for: randomized to nivolumab then ipilimumab (arm A) or the reverse (arm B). Specimen: CD8+ T cells sorted from blood (inferred from file names), collected from a patient given nivolumab and ipilimumab in sequence. The receptors were sampled from a human donor with melanoma.

The chain links TRBV7-9 to TRBJ1-1, with unresolved D. CDR1 SEHNR and CDR2 FQNEAQ come from the germline V gene (reference sequence). This CDR3 spans 13 amino acids. The V end was cut by 1 base, the J end by 6 bases, with 9 bases between. This CDR3 is CASSLGGRAEAFF. As DNA, the CDR3 is TGTGCCAGCAGCTTAGGAGGGAGGGCTGAAGCTTTCTTT.

This chain uses TRBV5-4 with TRBJ2-1; 13 bases line up with TRBD2. The length of the CDR3 is 16 residues. J was trimmed by 9 bases and V by 4 bases; bases with no gene match: 10. Germline lookup yields CDR1 SGHNT and CDR2 YYREEE (reference sequence). CDR3 sequence reads: CASSRLAGGPGPEQFF. The CDR3 DNA reads TGTGCCAGCAGCCGACTAGCGGGAGGTCCAGGACCTGAGCAGTTCTTC.

This chain connects TRBV9 to TRBJ2-7; a weak D match, TRBD1 (6 bases). V lost 4 bases and J lost 1, with 9 bases in between. Germline values: CDR1 SGDLS, CDR2 YYNGEE. This CDR3 contains 13 residues. Here the CDR3 reads CASSLRGSYEQYF. CDR3 coding DNA: TGTGCCAGCAGCCTCAGGGGATCCTACGAGCAGTACTTC.

V usage is TRBV7-6 and J usage is TRBJ2-7; D call uncertain. Looked up from germline, CDR1 is SGHVS and CDR2 is FNYEAQ. The CDR3 contains 14 residues. The V end lost 0 bases, the J end lost 4 bases, and 10 bases lay between the germline ends. The DNA of the CDR3 is TGTGCCAGCAGCTTAGCGAATACCGGGTACGAGCAGTACTTC. Translated: CASSLANTGYEQYF.

V and J are TRBV6-4 and TRBJ2-1; 11 nucleotides line up with TRBD2. Germline assignment: CDR1 MRHNA and CDR2 SNTAGT. The V segment lost 10 bases and the J segment 3 bases; nucleotides outside the gene matches: 5. The CDR3 covers 14 residues. The chain's CDR3 is CATSLAGGYNEQFF. CDR3 bases: TGTGCCACCAGCCTAGCGGGAGGCTACAATGAGCAGTTCTTC.

The chain couples TRBV9 to TRBJ1-2, with a tentative D call TRBD1 (5 bases). This CDR3 region has 16 residues. V was clipped by 3 bases and J by 7 bases, with 22 bases between them. Germline-derived CDR1 and CDR2 are SGDLS and YYNGEE. The CDR3 here is CASSENIGGTGPGYTF. CDR3 sequence (DNA): TGTGCCAGCAGCGAAAACATAGGCGGGACGGGTCCTGGCTACACCTTC. The whole variable domain, remainder taken from reference TRBV9 and TRBJ1-2, is DSGVTQTPKHLITATGQRVTLRCSPRSGDLSVYWYQQSLDQGLQFLIQYYNGEERAKGNILERFSAQQFPDLHSELNLSSLELGDSALYFCASSENIGGTGPGYTFGSGTRLTVV.

This clone was seen only once. Here the CDR3 reads CASSEGQGASETQYF. The CDR3 nucleotides read TGTGCCAGCAGTGAGGGACAGGGGGCTAGTGAGACCCAGTACTTC. The chain employs TRBV6-1 and TRBJ2-5; 12 nucleotides match TRBD1. CDR1 MNHNS and CDR2 SASEGT come from the germline V gene. Trimming took 3 bases from V and 5 from J; bases not matched to a gene: 4. The CDR3 consists of 15 residues.

This clone was seen a handful of times. The chain has TRBV14 and TRBJ2-1; the D gene is possibly TRBD2 (6 bases). Trimming shortened V by 1 base and J by 0 bases, and 10 bases separated the two germline ends. The CDR3 sequence is 16 residues long. Germline-derived CDR1 and CDR2 are SGHDN and FVKESK. Written as DNA, the CDR3 is TGTGCCAGCAGCCAAGTGGGGGGAAGCTCCTACAATGAGCAGTTCTTC. This translates into CASSQVGGSSYNEQFF.

The V and J genes are TRBV11-2 and TRBJ2-7, with TRBD2 identical over 10 bases. V gave up 4 bases and J gave up 2 bases; unmatched junction bases: 5. The germline gives CDR1 SGHAT, CDR2 FQNNGV. The CDR3 is 15 amino acids. CDR3: CASSSTSGKAYEQYF. DNA for the CDR3: TGTGCCAGCAGCTCCACTAGCGGGAAGGCCTACGAGCAGTACTTC.

In DNA form, the CDR3 reads TGTGCCAGCAGCTGGGGCTGGGGACAGAACACTGAAGCTTTCTTT. It translates to CASSWGWGQNTEAFF. The V and J genes are TRBV11-2 and TRBJ1-1; a possible D gene is TRBD1 (6 bases). This CDR3 has 15 residues. The V gene's germline CDR1 is SGHAT and CDR2 FQNNGV. Trimming shortened V by 4 bases and J by 1 base, and 13 bases separated the two germline ends. Full variable domain (rest looked up from reference TRBV11-2 and TRBJ1-1): EAGVAQSPRYKIIEKRQSVAFWCNPISGHATLYWYQQILGQGPKLLIQFQNNGVVDDSQLPKDRFSAERLKGVDSTLKIQPAKLEDSAVYLCASSWGWGQNTEAFFGQGTRLTVV.

This chain uses TRBV5-1 with TRBJ2-2; 8 bases are shared with TRBD2. This CDR3 spans 18 amino acids. Trimming removed 1 base from V and 4 bases from J; junction bases left unmatched: 12. Germline CDR1 is SGHRS and CDR2 is YFSETQ. The CDR3 DNA reads as TGCGCCAGCAGCTTGCGGGACATAGCGGGGCGAGGCACCGGGGAGCTGTTTTTT. This sequence encodes CASSLRDIAGRGTGELFF.

There are a few counts of this clone. The gene calls are TRBV28 and TRBJ1-1; D is unclear. CDR3 length: 15 residues. Per the germline V gene, CDR1 is MDHEN and CDR2 is SYDVKM. V lost 5 bases, J lost 0 bases, and 13 bases lay in between. CDR3 sequence: CASSAFNKLNTEAFF. The CDR3 DNA reads as TGTGCCAGCAGTGCCTTCAACAAATTGAACACTGAAGCTTTCTTT.

The V call is TRBV28, the J call TRBJ1-5, with TRBD1 matching 9 bases. Germline assignment: CDR1 MDHEN and CDR2 SYDVKM. The CDR3 loop spans 15 amino acids. The trim removed 5 bases at V and 6 bases at J, leaving 8 bases unmatched. The DNA of the CDR3 is TGTGCCAGCAGTGCGGGGACAGGGATGGTTCAGCCCCAGCATTTT. Protein sequence: CASSAGTGMVQPQHF.

V and J are TRBV27 and TRBJ2-7; TRBD2 aligns across 13 bases. Germline V gene data show CDR1 as MNHEY and CDR2 as SMNVEV (reference sequence). The V gene end was trimmed by 0 bases and the J gene end by 2 bases; junction bases not matched to a gene: 1. The CDR3 has 16 residues. The CDR3 here is CASSLSGLAGAYEQYF. Written as DNA, the CDR3 is TGTGCCAGCAGTTTATCCGGACTAGCGGGAGCCTACGAGCAGTACTTC.

The chain combines TRBV27 with TRBJ2-2; D is unresolved. The CDR3 is made up of 13 amino acids. V lost 6 bases to trimming and J lost 3 bases, with 8 bases between them. The germline gives CDR1 MNHEY, CDR2 SMNVEV (reference sequence). The CDR3 coding sequence is TGTGCCAGCAGGACATTGGACACCGGGGAGCTGTTTTTT. This codes for CASRTLDTGELFF.

This chain links TRBV28 with TRBJ2-1; 9 bases align to TRBD2. CDR1 and CDR2 (germline): MDHEN, SYDVKM. V lost 5 bases, J lost 6 bases, and 5 bases stayed unmatched. The CDR3 has 14 amino acids. CDR3 sequence reads: CASSPGTSRNEQFF. The CDR3 coding sequence is TGTGCCAGCAGTCCCGGGACTAGCCGCAATGAGCAGTTCTTC.

This chain joins TRBV7-9 and TRBJ2-1, with 12 positions matching TRBD2. V shed 0 bases and J 5 bases; nucleotides not matched to a gene: 8. Germline loops: CDR1 SEHNR, CDR2 FQNEAQ (reference sequence). This CDR3 has 18 residues. CDR3 DNA sequence: TGTGCCAGCAGCTTAGCACGTCCGGGACTAGCGGGTAACAATGAGCAGTTCTTC. Residues: CASSLARPGLAGNNEQFF.

This clone came up a few times. The chain is built from TRBV29-1 and TRBJ2-7; tentative D call: TRBD1 (7 bases). In germline, CDR1 is SQVTM, CDR2 ANQGSEA. The V end was cut by 5 bases, the J end by 1 base, with 15 bases between. The CDR3 has 14 amino acids. The CDR3, as DNA: TGCAGCGTTACCTCAGGGGGGCGGTCCTACGAGCAGTACTTC. It is translated as CSVTSGGRSYEQYF.